This T cell receptor (beta chain) was observed in a study of technical replicates of blood from a few donors (dated by TCRdb to 2016 to 2017). Comment on this clone: The antigen it binds to is not known. Base qualities are missing; no much larger clone stands one base away.

From the cysteine up to the phenylalanine, the CDR3 has a length of 16 residues. The kept DNA is CDR3 alone, 48 bases in frame from the first base. According to the germline V gene, CDR1 reads SGHTA and CDR2 reads FQGNSA. V ends up 4 bases short and J 2 bases short, with an unmatched junction base count of 3. Libraries were built with the immunoSEQ multiplex PCR assay. The table was pulled from immuneACCESS by TCRdb, which kept in-frame rearrangements only. Such tables lose some clones; where checked, under half of the loss comes from unresolved V genes, and the rest has no known cause. The sample contains 68,000 or so clones, roughly nine tenths of them found a single time. Jointly, the top ten make up approximately 4.8% of the sample.

Sequencing was done on a sample of PBMCs. The V and J genes are TRBV7-2 and TRBJ2-1; 12 central nucleotides agree with TRBD2. The TCR was taken from a human donor in good health. Some clones in this sample may be carry-over from other donors' samples. CDR3 region: CASSSRTSGTYNEQFF. In nucleotide form, the sequence is TGTGCCAGCAGCTCCCGGACTAGCGGGACCTACAATGAGCAGTTCTTC. Supplemented by the reference TRBV7-2 and TRBJ2-1 proteins around the CDR3, the complete variable domain is GAGVSQSPSNKVTEKGKDVELRCDPISGHTALYWYRQSLGQGLEFLIYFQGNSAPDKSGLPSDRFSAERTGGSVSTLTIQRTQQEDSAVYLCASSSRTSGTYNEQFFGPGTRLTVL.